The 15 T cell receptor beta chains reported below all come from one sample, sequenced in a study of T cell changes during pregnancy in multiple sclerosis. Some clones are missing from TCRdb's copy, which holds only in-frame ones; the method was immunoSEQ multiplex PCR. The repertoire holds tens of thousands of clones, roughly nine tenths seen once, with 3% to 4% in the top ten. The sample consisted of PBMCs, taken in the first trimester of pregnancy. The receptor source for this set is a female donor in good health, serving as a control in a pregnancy study. Some clones in this sample may be carry-over from other donors' samples.

CDR3 bases: TGTGCCAGCAACTCGGGTAACGTCCAAAGCGGGACCCAGTACTTC. Translated, it gives CASNSGNVQSGTQYF. The chain uses TRBV2 and TRBJ2-5, with a tentative D call TRBD2 (5 bases). Germline V gives CDR1 SNHLY, CDR2 FYNNEI. Deletions cut 7 bases from V and 7 bases from J, with 22 bases between. This CDR3 is 15 amino acids long.

This sequence joins TRBV6-1 and TRBJ1-3; perhaps TRBD1 as D (6 bases). Germline CDR1 is MNHNS and CDR2 is SASEGT. Trimming shortened V by 2 bases and J by 2 bases, and 7 bases separated the two germline ends. This CDR3 spans 14 amino acids. The chain's CDR3 is CASSERGTGNTIYF. In DNA form, the CDR3 reads TGTGCCAGCAGTGAAAGGGGGACTGGAAACACCATATATTTT.

The chain employs TRBV18 and TRBJ2-3; 7 nucleotides agree with TRBD2. Trimming cost V 0 bases and J 2 bases; bases outside gene matches: 2. The CDR3 runs 15 residues. Germline CDR1 is KGHSH and CDR2 is LQKENI. The CDR3 reads CASSPPAGDTDTQYF. In DNA, the CDR3 is TGTGCCAGCTCACCACCGGCGGGAGACACAGATACGCAGTATTTT.

The chain carries TRBV7-9 and TRBJ1-5, with 8 nucleotides matching TRBD1. Germline lookup yields CDR1 SEHNR and CDR2 FQNEAQ (reference sequence). The CDR3 loop spans 15 amino acids. Unmatched junction bases numbered 9, after V lost 3 bases and J lost 8 bases. In DNA form, the CDR3 reads TGTGCCAGCAGCTTTGGCAGGGGGCGTGATGAGCCCCAGCATTTT. It is translated as CASSFGRGRDEPQHF.

The genes are TRBV6-1 and TRBJ1-5; TRBD1 matches 9 bases. The CDR3 spans 15 residues. Germline-derived CDR1 and CDR2 are MNHNS and SASEGT. With V trimmed by 6 bases and J by 2 bases, 5 bases remained unmatched. DNA for the CDR3: TGTGCCAGCAGCTGGACAGGGGTAGGCAATCAGCCCCAGCATTTT. Translation: CASSWTGVGNQPQHF.

This clone is a singleton in its sample. The chain joins TRBV28 to TRBJ1-6; 9 bases are shared with TRBD1. V lost 3 bases, J lost 9 bases, and 6 bases stayed unmatched. CDR3 length: 15 residues. Germline V CDR1 and CDR2: MDHEN, SYDVKM. Here the CDR3 reads CASSLRDRESSPLHF. The DNA for the CDR3 is TGTGCCAGCAGTTTGAGGGACAGGGAAAGTTCACCCCTCCACTTT.

The V call is TRBV9, the J call TRBJ2-3, with a possible D match to TRBD2 (6 bases). V dropped 0 bases and J dropped 0 bases, with 8 bases sitting between them. The CDR3 contains 15 residues. Germline V gene lookup returns CDR1 SGDLS and CDR2 YYNGEE. The CDR3 sequence is CASSVVAASTDTQYF. The CDR3 bases are TGTGCCAGCAGCGTAGTAGCGGCTAGCACAGATACGCAGTATTTT.

CDR3 loop: CASSARLAVGTGELFF. CDR3 nucleotide sequence: TGTGCCAGCAGTGCCCGACTAGCGGTGGGCACCGGGGAGCTGTTTTTT. This sequence joins TRBV6-1 and TRBJ2-2; 9 bases map to TRBD2. This CDR3 is 16 amino acids long. Trimming took 4 bases from V and 4 from J; bases not matched to a gene: 7. Germline CDR1 MNHNS, CDR2 SASEGT.

The chain has TRBV19 and TRBJ2-3; 9 bases map to TRBD1. The V gene end was trimmed by 8 bases and the J gene end by 2 bases; junction bases not matched to a gene: 2. CDR3 size: 13 residues. Per germline, CDR1 LNHDA and CDR2 SQIVND (reference sequence). CDR3 protein: CASRDRDTDTQYF. The CDR3 DNA sequence: TGTGCCAGTCGGGACAGGGACACAGATACGCAGTATTTT.

The gene calls are TRBV10-3 and TRBJ2-7; perhaps TRBD2 as D (6 bases). The germline V gene encodes CDR1 ENHRY and CDR2 SYGVKD. The V and J ends lost 1 base and 2 bases respectively, with 12 bases between them. This CDR3 is 15 amino acids long. The CDR3 bases are TGTGCCATCAGTGAGTTTGGGACTCGAGCCTACGAGCAGTACTTC. The encoded protein is CAISEFGTRAYEQYF.

J is TRBJ2-1 and V is TRBV6-4; 8 positions match TRBD2. Germline assignment: CDR1 MRHNA and CDR2 SNTAGT. CDR3 size: 15 residues. V was clipped by 4 bases and J by 2 bases; unmatched bases: 4. The CDR3 DNA reads as TGTGCCAGCAGTGTTTACGGGGGGGCCTACAATGAGCAGTTCTTC. Residues: CASSVYGGAYNEQFF.

The chain employs TRBV27 and TRBJ2-7; TRBD2 might be the D (6 bases). Germline V CDR1 and CDR2: MNHEY, SMNVEV (reference sequence). V was clipped by 2 bases and J by 0 bases, with 17 bases between them. The CDR3 sequence is 17 residues long. This CDR3 is CASSLTPPGESSYEQYF. The DNA of the CDR3 is TGTGCCAGCAGTTTAACTCCTCCGGGGGAAAGCTCCTACGAGCAGTACTTC.

This chain links TRBV28 with TRBJ1-5, with D maybe TRBD1 (6 bases). CDR1 is MDHEN, CDR2 SYDVKM, per germline. Trimming took 6 bases from V and 0 from J, leaving 12 bases between them. The CDR3 is made up of 15 amino acids. DNA for the CDR3: TGTGCCAGCAGCCGCTGGACAGATAGCAATCAGCCCCAGCATTTT. Amino acid sequence: CASSRWTDSNQPQHF.

In this sample, this clone turned up a few times. The chain combines TRBV29-1 with TRBJ1-1; D not certain. CDR1 and CDR2 from the germline V gene are SQVTM and ANQGSEA. The CDR3 covers 12 residues. The ends were cut back, 8 bases at V and 3 bases at J, with 13 bases in the middle. For the CDR3, the DNA is TGCAGCTTCAATAACGGAGACACTGAAGCTTTCTTT. Translating gives CSFNNGDTEAFF.

V and J are TRBV7-9 and TRBJ2-7, with TRBD1 matching over 9 bases. V gave up 4 bases and J gave up 3 bases; unmatched junction bases: 4. The germline CDR1 and CDR2 sequences are SEHNR and FQNEAQ (reference sequence). The CDR3 covers 14 residues. As DNA, the CDR3 is TGTGCCAGCAGCTCAGGACAGGGGAGCTACGAGCAGTACTTC. Encoded protein: CASSSGQGSYEQYF. Using reference TRBV7-9 and TRBJ2-7 for the parts outside the CDR3, the full variable domain is DTGVSQNPRHKITKRGQNVTFRCDPISEHNRLYWYRQTLGQGPEFLTYFQNEAQLEKSRLLSDRFSAERPKGSFSTLEIQRTEQGDSAMYLCASSSGQGSYEQYFGPGTRLTVT.